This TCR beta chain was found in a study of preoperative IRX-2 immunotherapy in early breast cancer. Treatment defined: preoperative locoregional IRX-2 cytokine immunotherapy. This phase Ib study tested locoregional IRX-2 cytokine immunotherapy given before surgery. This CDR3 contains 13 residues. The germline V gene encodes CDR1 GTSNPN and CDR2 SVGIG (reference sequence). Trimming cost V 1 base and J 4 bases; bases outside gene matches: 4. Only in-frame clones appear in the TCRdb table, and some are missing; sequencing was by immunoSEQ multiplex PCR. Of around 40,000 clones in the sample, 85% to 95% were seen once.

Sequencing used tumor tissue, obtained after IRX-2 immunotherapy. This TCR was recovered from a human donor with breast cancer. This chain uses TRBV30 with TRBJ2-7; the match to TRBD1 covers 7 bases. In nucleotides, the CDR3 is TGTGCCTGGAGTGCCGGCAGGGGGTACGAGCAGTACTTC. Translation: CAWSAGRGYEQYF.